Below, one TCR beta chain is given with its context. The sample comes from a study of shared clonotypes between healthy human individuals. In the original analysis: Sequence data from immunoSEQ were junction-only and lacked quality scores; consequently, filtering differed. Sequencing used immunoSEQ multiplex PCR; TCRdb keeps in-frame clones, though not all of them. V and J calls and clone size are those listed in that table; D and trimming were worked out from the DNA. The repertoire holds some 2.1 million clones, 85% to 95% seen once, with approximately 1.2% in the top ten. As defined, naive CD8 cells were CD45RO-negative and positively selected for CCR7, with terminally differentiated effector memory CD45RA+ cells excluded. Nashville, Tennessee was home to all donors, each a Caucasian adult. Germline CDR1 and CDR2: SEHNR and FQNEAQ (reference sequence). With 6 bases clipped from V and 3 bases from J, the junction kept 4 bases outside the gene matches. The CDR3 covers 13 residues.

The rearrangement links TRBV7-9 to TRBJ1-1; 7 nucleotides line up with TRBD1. Material for sequencing was naive CD8+ T cells sorted from blood. The clonotype originates from a man between 18 and 35 years old in good health. The CDR3 loop reads CASRLTGDTEAFF. For the CDR3, the DNA is TGTGCCAGCAGATTAACAGGGGACACTGAAGCTTTCTTT.